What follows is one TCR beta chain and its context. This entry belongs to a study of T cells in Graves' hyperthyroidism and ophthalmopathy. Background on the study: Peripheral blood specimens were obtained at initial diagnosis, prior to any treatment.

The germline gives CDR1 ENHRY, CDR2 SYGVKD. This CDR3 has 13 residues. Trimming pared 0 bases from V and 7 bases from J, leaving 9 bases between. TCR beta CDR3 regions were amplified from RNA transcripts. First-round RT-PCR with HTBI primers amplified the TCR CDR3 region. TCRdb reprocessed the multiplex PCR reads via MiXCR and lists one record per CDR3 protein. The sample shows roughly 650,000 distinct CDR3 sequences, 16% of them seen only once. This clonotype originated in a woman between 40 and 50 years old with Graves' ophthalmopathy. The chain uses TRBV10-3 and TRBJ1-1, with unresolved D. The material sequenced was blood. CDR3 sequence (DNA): TGTGCCATCAGTGAGTCGGAGGCAAATGAAGCTTTCTTT. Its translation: CAISESEANEAFF.